Below, 15 T cell receptor beta chains from the same sample are listed, as sequenced in a study of cytomegalovirus exposure and HLA in healthy donors. The PCR ran on 60 Vbeta and 13 Jbeta primers. The repertoire was sequenced with immunoSEQ multiplex PCR; TCRdb's copy has only in-frame clones and lacks some. The table records about 100,000 clones, around 76% of them present only once. The source material was PBMCs. The receptors were sampled from an older woman in good health and CMV-seropositive.

V is TRBV5-1 and J is TRBJ1-2; 7 nucleotides align to TRBD1. Germline lookup yields CDR1 SGHRS and CDR2 YFSETQ. The CDR3 contains 16 residues. J was trimmed by 7 bases and V by 1 base; bases with no gene match: 13. CDR3 in amino acids: CASSLQLNRGRGGYTF. The CDR3, as DNA: TGCGCCAGCAGCTTGCAATTAAACAGGGGCAGAGGTGGCTACACCTTC.

The chain recombines TRBV9 with TRBJ2-1; 15 nucleotides align to TRBD2. Germline V gives CDR1 SGDLS, CDR2 YYNGEE. The CDR3 has 17 amino acids. Trimming took 2 bases from V and 3 from J; bases not matched to a gene: 3. This CDR3 reads CASSVGTSGRLYNEQFF. DNA of the CDR3: TGTGCCAGCAGCGTGGGGACTAGCGGGAGGCTCTACAATGAGCAGTTCTTC. Full variable domain (missing parts from reference TRBV9 and TRBJ2-1): DSGVTQTPKHLITATGQRVTLRCSPRSGDLSVYWYQQSLDQGLQFLIQYYNGEERAKGNILERFSAQQFPDLHSELNLSSLELGDSALYFCASSVGTSGRLYNEQFFGPGTRLTVL.

This clone appeared a few times. The chain has TRBV4-2 and TRBJ2-5; the match to TRBD2 covers 9 bases. This CDR3 has 16 residues. The V gene's germline CDR1 is LGHNA and CDR2 YNFKEQ. The junction had 4 bases not matched to a gene; V was cut back by 1 base and J by 1 base. The CDR3 nucleotides read TGTGCCAGCAGCCAAGCCGTGACTAGCGGCCAAGAGACCCAGTACTTC. This codes for CASSQAVTSGQETQYF.

The chain uses TRBV21-1 and TRBJ2-4; the listed D gene, TRBD1, was not tested against the DNA. TRBV21-1 is described as a pseudogene. The CDR3 has 15 amino acids. CDR3 residues: CASGGGQGAKNIQYF. The DNA for the CDR3 is TGTGCCAGCGGGGGGGGACAGGGAGCCAAAAACATTCAGTACTTC.

Only one count was recorded for this clone. The chain's CDR3 is CASSPRDSYEQYF. CDR3 bases: TGTGCCAGCTCACCCCGGGACAGCTACGAGCAGTACTTC. The V call is TRBV18, the J call TRBJ2-5; 7 bases are a match to TRBD1. The tail of the sequence fits TRBJ2-7 better, so the J call may be wrong. Germline CDR1 and CDR2: KGHSH and LQKENI. This CDR3 has 13 amino acids.

V usage is TRBV6-1 and J usage is TRBJ2-7, with 7 bases fitting TRBD1. The CDR3 consists of 13 residues. Trimming at V came to 6 bases and at J to 3 bases, leaving 5 bases not matched to a gene. Per germline, CDR1 MNHNS and CDR2 SASEGT. The CDR3 sequence: CASSQGQYYEQYF. The CDR3 DNA sequence: TGTGCCAGCAGCCAGGGACAGTACTACGAGCAGTACTTC.

Only a few counts were recorded for this clone. The rearrangement links TRBV4-1 to TRBJ2-1; 8 nucleotides align to TRBD1. The CDR3 covers 13 residues. Looked up from germline, CDR1 is MGHRA and CDR2 is YSYEKL. V shed 4 bases, J shed 8 bases, and the junction held 4 bases outside the gene matches. CDR3 in amino acids: CASSPPGGDEQFF. The CDR3 DNA is TGCGCCAGCAGCCCTCCAGGGGGCGATGAGCAGTTCTTC.

This clone has more than one count but fewer than ten. V and J are TRBV15 and TRBJ1-1; the match to TRBD1 covers 10 bases. From germline, CDR1 is LNHNV and CDR2 YYDKDF (reference sequence). J was trimmed by 6 bases and V by 2 bases; bases with no gene match: 9. There are 16 residues in the CDR3. CDR3 protein: CATSRLPGQGVSEAFF. Here the CDR3 DNA reads TGTGCCACCAGCAGACTCCCCGGACAGGGGGTCTCTGAAGCTTTCTTT.

This clone appeared a single time. Different DNA sequences within this sample yield the same CDR3. The chain links TRBV18 to TRBJ2-7, with 10 bases matching TRBD2. Per germline, CDR1 KGHSH and CDR2 LQKENI. The CDR3 spans 14 residues. Germline trimming cut 3 bases from V and 4 bases from J; bases unmatched to any gene: 3. CDR3 sequence reads: CASSPGLASYEQYF. Here the CDR3 DNA reads TGTGCCAGCTCACCGGGACTAGCGAGTTACGAGCAGTACTTC. Complete variable domain (other parts from reference TRBV18 and TRBJ2-7): NAGVMQNPRHLVRRRGQEARLRCSPMKGHSHVYWYRQLPEEGLKFMVYLQKENIIDESGMPKERFSAEFPKEGPSILRIQQVVRGDSAAYFCASSPGLASYEQYFGPGTRLTVT.

This clone was counted only a few times. The chain has TRBV6-1 and TRBJ1-5; the match to TRBD1 covers 9 bases. Germline CDR1 is MNHNS and CDR2 is SASEGT. The CDR3 spans 16 residues. Trimming cost V 0 bases and J 4 bases; bases outside gene matches: 4. CDR3 bases: TGTGCCAGCAGTGAAGCTCCCGACAGGGGGAATCAGCCCCAGCATTTT. This codes for CASSEAPDRGNQPQHF.

This chain connects TRBV25-1 to TRBJ2-1; D is perhaps TRBD2 (5 bases). Germline values: CDR1 MGHDK, CDR2 SYGVNS. The V end was cut by 2 bases, the J end by 9 bases, with 11 bases between. The CDR3 sequence is 13 residues long. CDR3 DNA sequence: TGTGCCAGCAGTGAAATGGGGAGTACTGAGCAGTTCTTC. Translating gives CASSEMGSTEQFF. Full variable domain (remainder filled in from reference TRBV25-1 and TRBJ2-1): EADIYQTPRYLVIGTGKKITLECSQTMGHDKMYWYQQDPGMELHLIHYSYGVNSTEKGDLSSESTVSRIRTEHFPLTLESARPSHTSQYLCASSEMGSTEQFFGPGTRLTVL.

The chain combines TRBV30 with TRBJ2-7; possibly TRBD1 for D (6 bases). The germline gives CDR1 GTSNPN, CDR2 SVGIG (reference sequence). V lost 4 bases and J 6 bases, leaving 7 bases between the germline ends. The CDR3 totals 10 residues. The CDR3 region is CAWKGGEQYF. DNA for the CDR3: TGTGCCTGGAAAGGGGGCGAGCAGTACTTC.

The rearrangement links TRBV11-2 to TRBJ2-7, with 7 positions matching TRBD1. V lost 1 base, J lost 4 bases, and 7 bases stayed unmatched. CDR1 and CDR2 (germline): SGHAT, FQNNGV. The CDR3 is 15 residues long. CDR3 sequence (DNA): TGTGCCAGCAGCTTAGCCGACAGGGATGGATACGAGCAGTACTTC. It encodes CASSLADRDGYEQYF.

The genes are TRBV10-2 and TRBJ2-3; 7 bases agree with TRBD2. Germline values: CDR1 WSHSY, CDR2 SAAADI. V shed 1 base, J shed 4 bases, and the junction held 2 bases outside the gene matches. The length of the CDR3 is 14 residues. The CDR3 DNA reads TGCGCCAGCAGTGAGTACGGGGGGTCAGATACGCAGTATTTT. Translating gives CASSEYGGSDTQYF.

J is TRBJ2-5 and V is TRBV9, with TRBD1 identical over 9 bases. Germline V gene data show CDR1 as SGDLS and CDR2 as YYNGEE. The CDR3 covers 15 residues. V dropped 4 bases and J dropped 5; count of bases not matched to a gene: 9. The DNA of the CDR3 is TGTGCCAGCAGCATACAGGGGGCATTACGGGAGACCCAGTACTTC. As protein: CASSIQGALRETQYF.